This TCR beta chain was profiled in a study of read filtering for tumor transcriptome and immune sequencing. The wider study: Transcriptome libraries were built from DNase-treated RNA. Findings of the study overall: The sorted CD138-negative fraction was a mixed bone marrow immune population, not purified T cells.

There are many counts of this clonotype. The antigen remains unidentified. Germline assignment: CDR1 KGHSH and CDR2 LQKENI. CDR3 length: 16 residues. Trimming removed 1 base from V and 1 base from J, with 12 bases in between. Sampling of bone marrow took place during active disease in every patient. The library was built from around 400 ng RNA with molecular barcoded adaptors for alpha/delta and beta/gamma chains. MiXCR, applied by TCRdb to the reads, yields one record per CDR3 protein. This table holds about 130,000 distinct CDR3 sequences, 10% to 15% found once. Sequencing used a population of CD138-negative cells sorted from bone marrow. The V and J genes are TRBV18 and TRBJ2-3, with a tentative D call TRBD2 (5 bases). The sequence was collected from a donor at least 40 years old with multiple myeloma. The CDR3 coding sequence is TGTGCCAGCTCACCACGGGAGCTGCGGGGCACAGATACGCAGTATTTT. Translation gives CASSPRELRGTDTQYF.